This entry is about one T cell receptor beta chain. As yet, its antigen is unknown. This sample is drawn from a study of regulatory T cells. General study findings and limits: In CD3G-deficient patients, conventional CD4+ T cells were enriched for hydrophobic CDR3 residues at positions 6 and 7. Skewed V and J usage and few unique V-J pairs marked patient repertoires, most in Tregs.

Patients, 2 to 39 years old, had expanded memory T-cell proportions. Sorting split CD4+ cells into CD25-high CD127-low Tregs and CD25-low CD127-high conventional T cells. Between the trimmed V and J ends, which lost 5 bases and 6 bases, there was a span of 20 bases. Germline V lookup: CDR1 SGHAT, CDR2 FQNNGV. CDR3 length equals 15 residues. Amplification used 52 TRBV primers and 13 TRBJ primers. The assay was immunoSEQ multiplex PCR, and TCRdb's table has in-frame clones only and misses some. This table holds tens of thousands of clones, around 91% found once. J is TRBJ2-7 and V is TRBV11-2, with D possibly matching TRBD2 (6 bases). Sequences were obtained from conventional CD4+ T cells sorted from blood. This clonotype originated in a young adult with CD3G deficiency. The CDR3 loop is CASSGGGPLSGEQYF. The CDR3 region has the DNA TGTGCCAGCAGCGGGGGAGGACCCCTTTCGGGCGAGCAGTACTTC. Combining the CDR3 with reference TRBV11-2 and TRBJ2-7 gives the whole variable domain EAGVAQSPRYKIIEKRQSVAFWCNPISGHATLYWYQQILGQGPKLLIQFQNNGVVDDSQLPKDRFSAERLKGVDSTLKIQPAKLEDSAVYLCASSGGGPLSGEQYFGPGTRLTVT.